This T cell receptor beta chain stems from a study of CXCR3-negative and CXCR3-positive naive CD8 T cells (dated by TCRdb to between 2018 and 2020). Notes on the research overall: In total, some 130 million TRB reads were obtained, corresponding to roughly 1.5 +/- 0.3 million reads per library. Diversity and physicochemical repertoire analyses were performed on about 12 donors pooled from two independent experiments. For the TRBV-TRBJ cluster analysis, the naive subsets came from 5 donors, while the memory cells came from 3 donors. The paper's findings and limits, for the study overall: Compared with CXCR3-negative naive cells, CXCR3-positive naive cells had TRB CDR3s with higher hydrophobicity (lower Kidera factor 4), lower energy, and higher strength and volume indices. Within the same donor, TRBV-TRBJ usage looked similar between naive CXCR3-negative and CXCR3-positive cells, but memory cells had distinct patterns. Because CXCR3 expression was partially decreased after cryopreservation, freshly isolated PBMCs were used for most assays. Because surface CD5, which has been linked to self-reactivity in mice, was comparable between naive subsets, TCR interaction strength was also inferred from TRB CDR3 physicochemical properties. Both naive subsets had comparably high repertoire diversity, while memory CD8+ T cells had much lower repertoire diversity.

In the case of this clonotype: What this receptor recognizes is not known.

As encoded in the germline V gene, CDR1 is SQVTM while CDR2 is ANQGSEA. From the cysteine through the phenylalanine, the CDR3 covers 13 amino acids. The DNA sequence is not available. Sequencing was carried out with a NextSeq 550. The Human TCR Profiling Kit (MiLaboratory) was used to make UMI-labeled 5' RACE TRB cDNA libraries. cDNA synthesis used the entire amount of extracted RNA, and PCR amplification then used the entire amount of cDNA produced. Libraries were prepared in parallel with an identical number of PCR cycles. In the source study's methods: About 54,000 +/- 9,700 unique UMI-labeled TRB cDNA molecules per library were extracted with MIGEC and MiXCR, with at least two reads per UMI required. An average of around 40,000 +/- 10,000 functional in-frame TRB CDR3 nucleotide clonotypes without stop codons was found per library. After downsampling to 5000 UMI-labeled TRB molecules per sample, diversity metrics such as normalized Shannon-Wiener and Chao1 were calculated in VDJtools. VDJtools was used to calculate clonotype-size-weighted physicochemical properties of the central five CDR3 residues, namely interaction energy, strength, volume and Kidera factor 4. TCRdb reprocessed the raw reads; every CDR3 protein sequence is a single record, and DNA is not supplied. V and J calls and clone size were set by TCRdb, not the authors. The sample's clone listing holds around 140,000 distinct CDR3 sequences. The ten largest clones represent under 0.5% of the sample.

Each CD8+ T cell subset was flow-sorted in triplicate, with over 250,000 cells per subset placed directly into RLT lysis buffer. To exclude memory contaminants, naive CD8+ T cells were stringently defined as CD45RO-CCR7+CD27+CD95-. Standard density gradient centrifugation was used to isolate peripheral blood mononuclear cells from buffy coats. A FACSAria III was used to flow-sort naive CXCR3-negative and CXCR3-positive CD8+ T cells. Total RNA was extracted from sorted cells with an RNeasy Mini Kit. The TCR originated in a human donor in good health. Some clones in this sample may be carry-over from other donors' samples. The sample taken for sequencing was naive CXCR3- CD8+ T cells from blood. The cell subset or site label here, explained by the study, means: CD45RO-CCR7+CD27+CD95- naive CD8+ T cells lacking CXCR3 (TNR3-). The rearranged segments are TRBV29-1 and TRBJ1-1. The CDR3 region reads CSVDPPGNTEAFF.